The 10 T cell receptor beta chains below were found in one sample sequenced in a study of shared clonotypes between healthy human individuals. Clones were read by immunoSEQ multiplex PCR, and TCRdb kept only the in-frame ones, dropping some. The profile shows a few million clones, around nine tenths of them singletons. Material: naive CD4+ T cells sorted from blood. Specified subset: CD45RA+ positively selected. The receptors derive from a man aged 18 to 30 in good health.

This chain links TRBV28 with TRBJ2-5; 7 nucleotides agree with TRBD1. After removal of 2 bases from V and 5 bases from J, the junction contained 2 bases not matched to a gene. There are 13 residues in the CDR3. Per the germline V gene, CDR1 is MDHEN and CDR2 is SYDVKM. This CDR3 is CASSLEGAETQYF. The CDR3 nucleotides read TGTGCCAGCAGTTTAGAGGGGGCGGAGACCCAGTACTTC.

The chain combines TRBV28 with TRBJ1-1; no definite D call. The CDR3 length is 15 residues. V lost 1 base to trimming and J lost 1 base, with 10 bases between them. Germline loops: CDR1 MDHEN, CDR2 SYDVKM. CDR3 nucleotide sequence: TGTGCCAGCAGTTTATTCGGAGGGTCGAACACTGAAGCTTTCTTT. Its translation is CASSLFGGSNTEAFF.

V usage is TRBV30 and J usage is TRBJ1-4, with a weak D call TRBD1 (5 bases). The CDR3 loop spans 13 amino acids. Trimming pared 5 bases from V and 4 bases from J, leaving 11 bases between. The germline V gene encodes CDR1 GTSNPN and CDR2 SVGIG (reference sequence). This CDR3 is CAWDGTYNEKLFF. The CDR3 DNA reads as TGTGCCTGGGACGGGACTTATAATGAAAAACTGTTTTTT. Drawing the rest from reference TRBV30 and TRBJ1-4, the complete variable domain is SQTIHQWPATLVQPVGSPLSLECTVEGTSNPNLYWYRQAAGRGLQLLFYSVGIGQISSEVPQNLSASRPQDRQFILSSKKLLLSDSGFYLCAWDGTYNEKLFFGSGTQLSVL.

This sequence joins TRBV18 and TRBJ2-5; D gene uncertain. The CDR3 sequence is 13 residues long. Germline V gene data show CDR1 as KGHSH and CDR2 as LQKENI. The ends were cut back, 2 bases at V and 2 bases at J, with 6 bases in the middle. The CDR3 sequence is CASSPARQETQYF. CDR3 DNA sequence: TGTGCCAGCTCACCAGCACGGCAAGAGACCCAGTACTTC.

The DNA for the CDR3 is TGTGCCAGCAGTGCGGGACGGACCTACGAGCAGTACTTC. Translating it yields CASSAGRTYEQYF. The chain joins TRBV27 to TRBJ2-7, with a weak D call TRBD2 (6 bases). The CDR3 has 13 residues. Germline V lookup: CDR1 MNHEY, CDR2 SMNVEV (reference sequence). The ends were cut back, 5 bases at V and 2 bases at J, with 10 bases in the middle.

This clone was seen only a few times. The chain has TRBV6-1 and TRBJ1-5; D might be TRBD1 (5 bases). The CDR3 runs to 14 residues. Trimming pared 6 bases from V and 6 bases from J, leaving 15 bases between. Germline V gene lookup returns CDR1 MNHNS and CDR2 SASEGT. CDR3 in DNA: TGTGCCAGCAGATCGGCCCTGGGGGGTCAGCCCCAGCATTTT. As protein: CASRSALGGQPQHF.

This sequence joins TRBV9 and TRBJ2-7; 11 nucleotides align to TRBD2. Unmatched junction bases numbered 1, after V lost 0 bases and J lost 5 bases. Looked up from germline, CDR1 is SGDLS and CDR2 is YYNGEE. The CDR3 spans 14 residues. The CDR3 nucleotides read TGTGCCAGCAGCGTAGCACTAGCGGGAGACGAGCAGTACTTC. Protein: CASSVALAGDEQYF.

The chain uses TRBV19 and TRBJ2-5; D may be TRBD2 (6 bases). The CDR3 loop spans 15 amino acids. Germline V CDR1 and CDR2: LNHDA, SQIVND (reference sequence). V dropped 9 bases and J dropped 5 bases, with 22 bases sitting between them. For the CDR3, the DNA is TGTGCCAGCAAAACTGGGACTCCGATTGGGGAGACCCAGTACTTC. This gives the protein CASKTGTPIGETQYF.

The chain uses TRBV7-2 and TRBJ2-5; no clear D. Germline CDR1 reads SGHTA; CDR2 reads FQGNSA. V was pared by 5 bases and J by 8 bases, with 9 bases between. This CDR3 contains 11 residues. The CDR3 DNA is TGTGCCAGCAGCCTCGAGTTTACCCAGTACTTC. This gives the protein CASSLEFTQYF. The full variable domain, completed using reference TRBV7-2 and TRBJ2-5, is GAGVSQSPSNKVTEKGKDVELRCDPISGHTALYWYRQSLGQGLEFLIYFQGNSAPDKSGLPSDRFSAERTGGSVSTLTIQRTQQEDSAVYLCASSLEFTQYFGPGTRLLVL.

V gene TRBV5-1 combines with J gene TRBJ1-1; D is possibly TRBD1 (6 bases). CDR3 length equals 14 residues. CDR1 SGHRS and CDR2 YFSETQ come from the germline V gene. V was cut by 3 bases and J by 5 bases, with 14 bases left in between. The CDR3 spells CASSWGDTRTEAFF. CDR3 coding DNA: TGCGCCAGCAGCTGGGGGGACACAAGGACTGAAGCTTTCTTT.